This T cell receptor (beta chain) was found in a study of cytomegalovirus exposure and HLA in healthy donors. About this clone: The antigen remains unidentified.

Everyone who donated was a healthy bone marrow donor. Amplification used 60 Vbeta primers and 13 Jbeta primers. The data were produced by immunoSEQ multiplex PCR, yet TCRdb's version contains in-frame clones alone and is incomplete. The sample records nearly 100,000 clones, approximately 79% being singletons. Whole-study results and caveats: After further analysis at a later stage, 17,000 or so TCR beta sequences were associated with HLA alleles at 0.05 false discovery rate.

What was sequenced was PBMCs. This clonotype was sampled from a woman aged 60-70 years in good health and CMV-seropositive.

The CDR3 here is CASSRGLAGAYEQYF. DNA for the CDR3: TGTGCCAGCAGCCGCGGACTAGCAGGGGCCTACGAGCAGTACTTC. The rearrangement joins TRBV7-9 to TRBJ2-7; 8 positions agree with TRBD2. The trim removed 5 bases at V and 2 bases at J, leaving 8 bases unmatched. The germline CDR1 and CDR2 sequences are SEHNR and FQNEAQ (reference sequence). CDR3 length: 15 residues. Variable domain in full (rest from reference TRBV7-9 and TRBJ2-7): DTGVSQNPRHKITKRGQNVTFRCDPISEHNRLYWYRQTLGQGPEFLTYFQNEAQLEKSRLLSDRFSAERPKGSFSTLEIQRTEQGDSAMYLCASSRGLAGAYEQYFGPGTRLTVT.